This TCR beta chain was sequenced for a study of blood T cells in healthy people across ages. Alongside a J-beta primer mix, a sample-barcoded 5' primer served in a second PCR lasting about 7 to 12 cycles. TCRdb re-called the 5' RACE reads through MiXCR, storing one row per CDR3 protein. Of 850,000 to 1,000,000 distinct CDR3 sequences listed, roughly 51% are singletons. This clonotype was picked up a small number of times. CDR1 is SGHTA and CDR2 is FQGNSA in the germline V gene. The CDR3 length is 15 residues. With 1 base removed from V and 0 bases from J, the gap between germline ends came to 10 bases.

The clonotype comes from a woman aged 60-75 years in good health. The chain has TRBV7-2 and TRBJ2-7; possibly TRBD2 for D (5 bases). Sequences were obtained from blood. CDR3: CASSLDGNPSYEQYF. Here the CDR3 DNA reads TGTGCCAGCAGCTTAGACGGGAATCCCTCCTACGAGCAGTACTTC.